The 5 T cell receptor beta chains presented below share a single source sample, sequenced in a study of blood T cell repertoires in COVID-19. Sequenced by immunoSEQ multiplex PCR; TCRdb stores in-frame clones only, minus some. The sample holds fewer than 110,000 clones, more than 70% seen once. Specimen: peripheral blood. These receptors all come from a man aged 35 to 55 with active or convalescent COVID-19.

The chain couples TRBV3-1 (or the pseudogene TRBV3-2) to TRBJ1-1; 10 bases match TRBD1. This CDR3 comprises 16 residues. Germline V lookup: CDR1 LGHDT, CDR2 YNNKEL (reference sequence). J lost 4 bases, V lost 4 bases, and 9 bases had no gene match. The DNA for the CDR3 is TGTGCCAGCAGCCGGCGACAGGGGGCGCGATCCACTGAAGCTTTCTTT. Residues: CASSRRQGARSTEAFF.

The chain combines TRBV7-3 with TRBJ2-1, with 7 nucleotides matching TRBD2. This CDR3 is 15 amino acids long. The germline V gene encodes CDR1 SGHTA and CDR2 FQGTGA. The junction had 6 bases not matched to a gene; V was cut back by 4 bases and J by 3 bases. The CDR3 loop is CASSSTGTIYNEQFF. CDR3 sequence (DNA): TGTGCCAGCAGCTCGACCGGGACTATCTACAATGAGCAGTTCTTC. Supplemented by reference TRBV7-3 and TRBJ2-1, the full variable domain reads GAGVSQTPSNKVTEKGKYVELRCDPISGHTALYWYRQSLGQGPEFLIYFQGTGAADDSGLPNDRFFAVRPEGSVSTLKIQRTERGDSAVYLCASSSTGTIYNEQFFGPGTRLTVL.

CDR3 sequence reads: CASSQSGRAGEQYF. In nucleotides, the CDR3 is TGTGCCAGCAGCCAGAGCGGGAGGGCCGGGGAGCAGTACTTC. The chain carries TRBV3-1 (or the pseudogene TRBV3-2) and TRBJ2-7, with TRBD2 matching 10 bases. Germline V gene sequence: CDR1 LGHDT, CDR2 YNNKEL (reference sequence). V lost 3 bases, J lost 7 bases, and 6 bases stayed unmatched. CDR3 length: 14 amino acids.

The rearrangement uses TRBV5-6 and TRBJ1-5, with a tentative D call TRBD1 (6 bases). The CDR3 has 17 amino acids. V was trimmed by 4 bases and J by 7 bases, leaving 24 bases between them. The germline gives CDR1 SGHDT, CDR2 YYEEEE. The CDR3 DNA reads as TGTGCCAGCAGCGCAACCGGACAGCGGGGGGCTAACCAGCCCCAGCATTTT. It codes for CASSATGQRGANQPQHF.

V gene TRBV3-1 (or the pseudogene TRBV3-2) combines with J gene TRBJ2-2; TRBD2 agrees at 9 bases. This CDR3 is built from 18 residues. J was trimmed by 4 bases and V by 6 bases; bases with no gene match: 15. In germline, CDR1 is LGHDT, CDR2 YNNKEL (reference sequence). The CDR3 region is CASSYNGCSGRPTGELFF. The CDR3 nucleotides read TGTGCCAGCAGTTACAACGGCTGCAGCGGGAGGCCCACCGGGGAGCTGTTTTTT.